This TCR beta chain emerged from a study of blood T cell repertoires in COVID-19. Method: immunoSEQ multiplex PCR; TCRdb's copy keeps in-frame clones and lacks some. The sample records 70,000 or so clones, around 91% being singletons. This CDR3 has 12 residues. With V trimmed by 6 bases and J by 9 bases, 8 bases remained unmatched. Germline CDR1 and CDR2: MNHEY and SMNVEV (reference sequence). The TCR sequence derives from a human donor in a cohort sampled during active COVID-19. The V and J genes are TRBV27 and TRBJ2-7, with 7 bases that match TRBD2. Sequencing used peripheral blood. The CDR3 nucleotides are TGTGCCAGCAGCCACCCAGGGAGGGTGCAGTACTTC. Protein sequence: CASSHPGRVQYF.